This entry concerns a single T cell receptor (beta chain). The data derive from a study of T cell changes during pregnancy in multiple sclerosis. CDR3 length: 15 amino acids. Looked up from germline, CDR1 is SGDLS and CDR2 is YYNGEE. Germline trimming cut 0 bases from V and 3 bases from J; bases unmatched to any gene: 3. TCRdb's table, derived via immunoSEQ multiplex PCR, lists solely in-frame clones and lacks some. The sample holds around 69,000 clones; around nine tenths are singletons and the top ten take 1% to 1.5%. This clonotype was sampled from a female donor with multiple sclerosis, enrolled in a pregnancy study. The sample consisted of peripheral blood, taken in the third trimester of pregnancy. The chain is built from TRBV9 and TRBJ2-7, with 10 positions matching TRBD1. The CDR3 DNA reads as TGTGCCAGCAGCGTAGAAGGACAGGGGGACTACGAGCAGTACTTC. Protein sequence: CASSVEGQGDYEQYF.